Sequencing of this TCR beta chain was carried out in a study of blood T cell repertoires in COVID-19 (TCRdb year 2020). Looking at the study overall: Samples from collaborators originated in the United States, Italy and Spain and spanned both the acute and convalescent phases of COVID-19. Where available, HLA class I and class II types were taken from metadata supplied by the sample provider and were not determined by assay-based typing. The dataset comprised deeply sampled blood TCRbeta repertoires from subjects exposed to, actively infected with, or recovered from COVID-19. A de-identified subject ID, COVID-19 status, age in years and sex were almost always included in the sample metadata. The samples were drawn from the first 160 participants of the ongoing ImmuneRACE study and from over 950 subjects provided by 6 global collaborators. The prospective study material was composed of cDNA or gDNA derived from T cells, B-cell-depleted T cells, or PBMCs. A freely available public database, intended as a resource for researchers studying the immune response to SARS-CoV-2, is where the repertoires were released.

Collaborating institutions collected whole blood in K2EDTA tubes following their own protocols. For TCRbeta analysis, collaborators shipped samples in one of three forms: frozen whole blood, isolated PBMCs, or DNA extracted from either of those sample types. The immunoSEQ Assay, a bias-controlled multiplex PCR, was used to amplify TCRbeta CDR3 regions from genomic DNA. In the original analysis: The number of nucleated cells in each sample was estimated from the amplification of reference gene primers within the assay. Sequence reads were collapsed and filtered to measure the absolute abundance of every unique TCRbeta CDR3 rearrangement. For each sample, productive Simpson clonality was calculated as the square root of Simpson's diversity index across productive rearrangements. The clones in this table, taken by TCRdb from immuneACCESS, are in-frame only. Not every clone is retained; where verified, under half of the shortfall comes from an unresolved V gene, and the cause of the rest is unknown. V and J calls and clone size are those listed in that table; D and trimming were worked out from the DNA. The sample table contains 85,000 to 90,000 clones; only one count was recorded for approximately 90% of them. About 2.3% of the sample lies in the top ten.

Broader findings and caveats from the paper: The quantity of clinical and demographic metadata differed by source and by participant and was supplied without curation.

This clone was observed once. There is no known antigen for this receptor. Base qualities are not at hand, and no much larger clone is one base apart. Sequenced input: peripheral blood. This clonotype was obtained from a human donor with active COVID-19. The donor label of this sample is uncertain.

CDR3 region: CASSTYLAGGYNEQFF. The bases are TGTGCCAGTAGTACTTACCTAGCGGGGGGTTACAATGAGCAGTTCTTC. Recombination joined TRBV19 with TRBJ2-1, and TRBD2 aligns with 11 junction nucleotides. At the junction V is shortened by 4 bases and J by 4 bases; bases outside the gene matches: 6. Taken from the germline V gene (reference sequence), the CDR1 and CDR2 loops are LNHDA and SQIVND. The CDR3, cysteine through phenylalanine, is 16 amino acids long. Only the CDR3 part of the read is kept: 48 bases, read in frame from the first base.